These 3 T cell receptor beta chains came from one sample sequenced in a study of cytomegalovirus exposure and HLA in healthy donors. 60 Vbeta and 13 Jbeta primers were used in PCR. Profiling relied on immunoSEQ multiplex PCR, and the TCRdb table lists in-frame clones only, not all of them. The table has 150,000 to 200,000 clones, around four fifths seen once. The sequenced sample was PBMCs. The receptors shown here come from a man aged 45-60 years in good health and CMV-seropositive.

CDR3 region: CASSTRQGTNIQYF. The CDR3 DNA sequence: TGTGCCAGCAGCACCCGACAGGGAACGAACATTCAGTACTTC. This chain uses TRBV13 with TRBJ2-4, with 7 bases matching TRBD1. The CDR3 runs 14 residues. Germline trimming cut 5 bases from V and 7 bases from J; bases unmatched to any gene: 8. The germline V gene encodes CDR1 PRHDT and CDR2 FYEKMQ (reference sequence).

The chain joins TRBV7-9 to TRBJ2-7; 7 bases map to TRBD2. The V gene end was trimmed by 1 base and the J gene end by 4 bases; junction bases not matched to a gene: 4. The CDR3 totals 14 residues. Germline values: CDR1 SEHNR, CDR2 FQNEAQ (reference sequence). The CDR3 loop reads CASSLDLREYEQYF. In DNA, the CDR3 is TGTGCCAGCAGCTTAGATTTGCGGGAGTACGAGCAGTACTTC.

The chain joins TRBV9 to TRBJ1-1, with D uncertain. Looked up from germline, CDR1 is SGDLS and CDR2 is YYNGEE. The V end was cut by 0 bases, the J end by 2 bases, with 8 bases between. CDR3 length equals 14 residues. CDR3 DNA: TGTGCCAGCAGCGTAGGGCAGGATAACACTGAAGCTTTCTTT. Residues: CASSVGQDNTEAFF.